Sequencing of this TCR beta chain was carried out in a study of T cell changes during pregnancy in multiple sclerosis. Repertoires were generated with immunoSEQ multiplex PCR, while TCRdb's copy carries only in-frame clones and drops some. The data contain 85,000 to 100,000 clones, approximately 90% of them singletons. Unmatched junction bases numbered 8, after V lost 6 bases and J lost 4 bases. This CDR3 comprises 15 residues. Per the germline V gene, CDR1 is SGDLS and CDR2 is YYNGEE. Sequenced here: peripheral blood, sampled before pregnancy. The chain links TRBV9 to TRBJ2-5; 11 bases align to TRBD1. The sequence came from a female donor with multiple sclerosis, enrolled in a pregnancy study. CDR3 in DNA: TGTGCCAGCACTTGGACAGGGGGCGTGGGAGAGACCCAGTACTTC. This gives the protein CASTWTGGVGETQYF.